Below are 19 T cell receptor beta chains sequenced from a single sample in a study of blood T cell repertoires in COVID-19. Using immunoSEQ multiplex PCR, the repertoire was profiled, and TCRdb retains in-frame clones only, with some absent. The sample has roughly 100,000 clones, 80% to 90% seen once; the top ten hold 3.5%. Sequenced sample: peripheral blood. These receptor sequences come from a woman aged 60-70 years with acute or convalescent COVID-19.

The rearrangement joins TRBV5-1 to TRBJ1-3; D is uncertain. This CDR3 region has 13 residues. The germline V gene has CDR1 SGHRS and CDR2 YFSETQ. V lost 5 bases to trimming and J lost 0 bases, with 6 bases between them. The CDR3 loop reads CASRVDSGNTIYF. CDR3 nucleotide sequence: TGCGCCAGCAGGGTAGACTCTGGAAACACCATATATTTT.

The rearrangement uses TRBV5-5 and TRBJ1-5, with 11 positions matching TRBD1. Losses at the gene ends were 0 bases for V and 4 bases for J; bases not matched to a gene: 3. Germline V gene lookup returns CDR1 SGHKS and CDR2 YYEKEE (reference sequence). The CDR3 runs to 16 residues. The CDR3, as DNA: TGTGCCAGCAGCTTGGGAGGGACAGGGGGAAATCAGCCCCAGCATTTT. Protein: CASSLGGTGGNQPQHF.

The V and J genes are TRBV19 and TRBJ1-4, with TRBD1 matching over 10 bases. The CDR3 is 14 residues long. From germline, CDR1 is LNHDA and CDR2 SQIVND (reference sequence). The trim removed 6 bases at V and 11 bases at J, leaving 9 bases unmatched. As DNA, the CDR3 is TGTGCCAGTAGCCAGACAGGGGGCGCGCCCAAACTGTTTTTT. It translates to CASSQTGGAPKLFF.

The chain recombines TRBV6-5 with TRBJ1-4, with 8 bases identical to TRBD1. The CDR3 extends over 14 amino acids. Germline CDR1 is MNHEY and CDR2 is SVGAGI. V lost 4 bases to trimming and J lost 4 bases; unmatched junction nucleotides: 2. CDR3 in DNA: TGTGCCAGCAGTTTACAGGGGGGTAATGAAAAACTGTTTTTT. Translating gives CASSLQGGNEKLFF.

The chain combines TRBV5-1 with TRBJ2-3; 10 bases match TRBD2. The germline gives CDR1 SGHRS, CDR2 YFSETQ. Trimming removed 7 bases from V and 2 bases from J; junction bases left unmatched: 7. This CDR3 is built from 15 residues. CDR3 bases: TGCGCCAGCGGTACCGGGACTAGCGTCACAGATACGCAGTATTTT. It translates to CASGTGTSVTDTQYF.

The CDR3 here is CATSDRTGLHSNQPQHF. DNA for the CDR3: TGTGCCACCAGTGATCGGACAGGGCTCCATAGCAATCAGCCCCAGCATTTT. J is TRBJ1-5 and V is TRBV24-1; 8 bases match TRBD1. Germline values: CDR1 KGHDR, CDR2 SFDVKD. CDR3 length equals 17 residues. V gave up 3 bases and J gave up 0 bases; unmatched junction bases: 6.

The chain links TRBV7-2 to TRBJ2-1, with TRBD2 matching over 11 bases. The CDR3 loop spans 16 amino acids. Germline CDR1 and CDR2: SGHTA and FQGNSA. V lost 0 bases and J lost 6; bases outside the gene matches: 4. The CDR3 DNA follows: TGTGCCAGCAGCTTAGCTAGCGGGAGGGGACCCAATGAGCAGTTCTTC. This codes for CASSLASGRGPNEQFF.

The chain links TRBV5-4 to TRBJ2-1; D possibly corresponds to TRBD2 (5 bases). From germline, CDR1 is SGHNT and CDR2 YYREEE (reference sequence). The CDR3 totals 17 residues. V shed 4 bases and J shed 0 bases, with 17 bases lying between them. The CDR3 protein is CASSPGARVSSYNEQFF. CDR3 nucleotide sequence: TGTGCCAGCAGCCCGGGCGCGCGGGTAAGCTCCTACAATGAGCAGTTCTTC.

CDR3 DNA sequence: TGTGCCAGCAGCTTTGGGACAGCTCTGAACACTGAAGCTTTCTTT. It translates to CASSFGTALNTEAFF. The J gene is TRBJ1-1, the V gene TRBV7-9, with TRBD1 matching over 7 bases. Germline V gene data show CDR1 as SEHNR and CDR2 as FQNEAQ (reference sequence). The CDR3 length is 15 residues. Unmatched junction bases numbered 4, after V lost 3 bases and J lost 0 bases.

The J gene is TRBJ1-2, the V gene TRBV11-2; weak D call: TRBD1 (6 bases). The V gene lost 1 base and the J gene lost 4 bases, with 10 bases spanning the gap. Germline V gene data show CDR1 as SGHAT and CDR2 as FQNNGV. CDR3 length: 14 amino acids. The CDR3 region has the DNA TGTGCCAGCAGCTTAGTTGGGGGCGGCTATGGCTACACCTTC. Amino acid sequence: CASSLVGGGYGYTF.

CDR3 sequence: CASSQLDSTDTQYF. The CDR3 nucleotides are TGCGCCAGCAGCCAACTCGACTCCACAGATACGCAGTATTTT. The V call is TRBV4-1, the J call TRBJ2-3; D is ambiguous. The CDR3 runs to 14 residues. Germline CDR1 is MGHRA and CDR2 is YSYEKL. V gave up 2 bases and J gave up 2 bases, with 8 bases separating them.

This chain joins TRBV7-9 and TRBJ2-1, with no clear D. Looked up from germline, CDR1 is SEHNR and CDR2 is FQNEAQ (reference sequence). V was cut by 0 bases and J by 5 bases, with 5 bases left in between. The CDR3 has 13 amino acids. The CDR3 nucleotides are TGTGCCAGCAGCTTAGCGTCGGACAATGAGCAGTTCTTC. It codes for CASSLASDNEQFF.

The chain carries TRBV5-1 and TRBJ2-5; 10 bases align to TRBD2. CDR1 is SGHRS, CDR2 YFSETQ, per germline. The CDR3 sequence is 16 residues long. The V segment lost 0 bases and the J segment 5 bases; nucleotides outside the gene matches: 7. The CDR3 coding sequence is TGCGCCAGCAGCTTGGGAACTAGCGGGATCAGGGAGACCCAGTACTTC. This translates into CASSLGTSGIRETQYF.

This clone was seen a few times. The chain employs TRBV21-1 and TRBJ2-1; the table's D gene call, TRBD1, was not cross checked with the DNA. TRBV21-1 constitutes a pseudogene. This CDR3 contains 18 residues. The CDR3: CASSKALYPGDPYNEQFF. The DNA of the CDR3 is TGTGCCAGCAGCAAAGCGCTTTATCCAGGGGATCCGTACAATGAGCAGTTCTTC.

The chain recombines TRBV19 with TRBJ1-5, with 7 bases matching TRBD1. CDR3 length equals 14 residues. V shed 6 bases and J 6 bases; nucleotides not matched to a gene: 8. CDR1 LNHDA and CDR2 SQIVND come from the germline V gene (reference sequence). CDR3 sequence reads: CASRDRSWSQPQHF. The CDR3 DNA follows: TGTGCCAGTAGGGACAGGTCTTGGAGTCAGCCCCAGCATTTT. Using reference TRBV19 and TRBJ1-5 for the parts outside the CDR3, the full variable domain is DGGITQSPKYLFRKEGQNVTLSCEQNLNHDAMYWYRQDPGQGLRLIYYSQIVNDFQKGDIAEGYSVSREKKESFPLTVTSAQKNPTAFYLCASRDRSWSQPQHFGDGTRLSIL.

As to this clone: A junction boundary mismatches the germline segment, possibly from a read error. Other DNA sequences of this sample code for an identical CDR3. The genes are TRBV30 and TRBJ2-7; a weak D match, TRBD1 (6 bases). Germline V gives CDR1 GTSNPN, CDR2 SVGIG (reference sequence). The CDR3 extends over 14 amino acids. Here the CDR3 reads CAWSVVGGAYEQYF. The CDR3 DNA reads TGTGCCTGGAGTGTAGTTGGGGGCGCCTACGAGCAGTATTTC.

The V gene is TRBV2, the J gene TRBJ1-1; D is unresolved. Trimming cost V 2 bases and J 0 bases, with 10 bases left between them. This CDR3 spans 15 amino acids. The V gene's germline CDR1 is SNHLY and CDR2 FYNNEI. The CDR3 protein is CASSEQNMLNTEAFF. The CDR3 nucleotides are TGTGCCAGCAGTGAACAGAACATGCTGAACACTGAAGCTTTCTTT.

V usage is TRBV7-9 and J usage is TRBJ1-3; D is unclear. This CDR3 has 15 residues. Germline V gives CDR1 SEHNR, CDR2 FQNEAQ (reference sequence). V lost 4 bases and J 2 bases, leaving 12 bases between the germline ends. The CDR3 loop reads CASSWAQNAGNTIYF. The CDR3 DNA sequence: TGTGCCAGCAGCTGGGCCCAAAACGCTGGAAACACCATATATTTT.

The chain links TRBV28 to TRBJ2-7, with 14 bases that match TRBD2. The germline gives CDR1 MDHEN, CDR2 SYDVKM. The CDR3 consists of 15 residues. V gave up 4 bases and J gave up 6 bases; unmatched junction bases: 5. The CDR3 DNA sequence: TGTGCCAGCAGTTACCCGGGACTAGCGGGAGCCGAGCAGTACTTC. It encodes CASSYPGLAGAEQYF.